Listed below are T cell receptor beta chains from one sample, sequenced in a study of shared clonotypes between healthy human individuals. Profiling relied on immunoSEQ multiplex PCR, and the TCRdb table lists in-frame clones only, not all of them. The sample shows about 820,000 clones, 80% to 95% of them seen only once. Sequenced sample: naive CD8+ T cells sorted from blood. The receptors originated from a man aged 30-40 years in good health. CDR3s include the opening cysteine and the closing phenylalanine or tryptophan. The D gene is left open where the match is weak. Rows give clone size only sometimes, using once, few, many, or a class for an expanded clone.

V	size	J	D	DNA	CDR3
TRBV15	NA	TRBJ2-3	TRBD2	TGTGCCACCAGCAGACTAGCGGGAAGCACAGATACGCAGTATTTT	CATSRLAGSTDTQYF
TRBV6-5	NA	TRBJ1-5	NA	TGTGCCAGCAGTTACTCGGGGGGACCCCAGCATTTT	CASSYSGGPQHF
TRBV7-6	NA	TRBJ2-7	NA	TGTGCCAGCAGCTTAGAAGGGACTCACTCCTACGAGCAGTACTTC	CASSLEGTHSYEQYF
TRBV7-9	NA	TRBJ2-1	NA	TGTGCCAGCAGCGACCGGGGTTCAAGCTCCTACAATGAGCAGTTCTTC	CASSDRGSSSYNEQFF
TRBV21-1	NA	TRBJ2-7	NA	TGTGCCAGCAGCCCGCATACGAGGTTTATCGTGTACGAGCAGTACTTC	CASSPHTRFIVYEQYF
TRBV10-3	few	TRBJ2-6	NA	TGTGCCGGGCTCGACCCCTCTGGGGCCAACGTCCTGACTTTC	CAGLDPSGANVLTF
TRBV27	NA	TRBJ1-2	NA	TGTGCCAGCAGTTGGGGGGCAGGGTCTCGCGGCTACACCTTC	CASSWGAGSRGYTF
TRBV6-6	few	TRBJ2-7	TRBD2	TGTGCCATCGGACTAGCGGGAGGGCCTATCAAGGACGAGCAGTACTTC	CAIGLAGGPIKDEQYF
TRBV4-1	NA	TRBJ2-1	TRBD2	TGCGCCAGCAGCCCCCACGAAAGCGGACTAGCGGGAGCTCTTGAGCAGTTCTTC	CASSPHESGLAGALEQFF
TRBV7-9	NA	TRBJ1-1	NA	TGTGCCAGCAGCAGCAATCAGAAGAACACTGAAGCTTTCTTT	CASSSNQKNTEAFF
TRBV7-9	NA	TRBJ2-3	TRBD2	TGTGCCAGCAGCTTTGGGGCGGGGGGCCGCACAGATACGCAGTATTTT	CASSFGAGGRTDTQYF
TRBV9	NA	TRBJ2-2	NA	TGTGCCAGCAGCGTAGCGAATCCGGGAACCGGGGAGCTGTTTTTT	CASSVANPGTGELFF
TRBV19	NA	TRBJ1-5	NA	TGTGCCAGTAGTATAGGGGGCTCTAGCAATCAGCCCCAGCATTTT	CASSIGGSSNQPQHF
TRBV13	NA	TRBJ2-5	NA	TGTGCCAGCAGCTTAAGTCCAGTTGGCCGCGGGGCGACCCAGTACTTC	CASSLSPVGRGATQYF
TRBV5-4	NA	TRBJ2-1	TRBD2	TGTGCCAGCAGCCCTGAAAGCGGGACCCCCCCCTACAATGAGCAGTTCTTC	CASSPESGTPPYNEQFF
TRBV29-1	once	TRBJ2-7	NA	TGCAGCGTGGAGGGACTTAGTACCTACGAGCAGTACTTC	CSVEGLSTYEQYF
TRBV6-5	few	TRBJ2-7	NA	TGTGCCAGCAGTTACTCCAGTAATTACGAGCAGTACTTC	CASSYSSNYEQYF
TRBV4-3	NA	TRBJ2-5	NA	TGCGCCAGCAGCCAAGATTTCGGGGGAGGAGAGACCCAGTACTTC	CASSQDFGGGETQYF
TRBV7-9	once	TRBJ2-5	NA	TGTGCCAGCAGCCGGACATCCGGAAAGGTCACAGAGACCCAGTACTTC	CASSRTSGKVTETQYF
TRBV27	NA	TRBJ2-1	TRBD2	TGTGCCAGCAGTTTAGCGTCTAGCGGGATGTACAATGAGCAGTTCTTC	CASSLASSGMYNEQFF
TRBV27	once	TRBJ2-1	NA	TGTGCCAGCCGGCCCGGGTCTAGCTACAATGAGCAGTTCTTC	CASRPGSSYNEQFF
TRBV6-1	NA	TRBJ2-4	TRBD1	TGTGCCAGCAGTGAAGCGCAAGGGGGCTACATTCAGTACTTC	CASSEAQGGYIQYF
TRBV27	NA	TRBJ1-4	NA	TGTGCCAGCAGTTCCCTAGACAGATCCATTAGCCCAAATGAAAAACTGTTTTTT	CASSSLDRSISPNEKLFF
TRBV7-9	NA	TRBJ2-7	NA	TGTGCCAGCAGCTTAGGACAGAGATCCTACGAGCAGTACTTC	CASSLGQRSYEQYF
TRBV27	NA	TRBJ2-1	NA	TGTGCCAGCAGTCCTACGGACGGGACCTCTTCAAGCAGTTTCTTC	CASSPTDGTSSSSFF
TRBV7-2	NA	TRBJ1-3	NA	TGTGCCAGCAGCGTGTCAACAGGCTCTGGAAACACCATATATTTT	CASSVSTGSGNTIYF
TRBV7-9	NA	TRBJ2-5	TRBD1	TGTGCCAGCAGCCAATGGGACAGGAGGAACCAAGAGACCCAGTACTTC	CASSQWDRRNQETQYF
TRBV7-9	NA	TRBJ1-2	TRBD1	TGTGCCAGCAGCCCCCACGACAGGGCGTATGGCTACACCTTC	CASSPHDRAYGYTF